This is a list of T cell receptor beta chains from one sample in a study of T-cell reconstitution after alpha-beta-depleted transplantation in children. From the PCR reads, TCRdb called clonotypes with MiXCR, one entry per CDR3 protein. The sample lists a few hundred thousand distinct CDR3 sequences, approximately 10% seen once, with 20% to 25% in the top ten. Sequencing was performed on peripheral blood, taken 180 days after TCRalphabeta/CD19-depleted stem cell transplant. Source of these receptors: a male patient under 10 years old who had a stem cell transplant for chronic granulomatous disease, so the T cells may come from the graft donor. Each CDR3 is given with its conserved first and last residue. Each record gives: V gene, J gene, clone size, D gene, CDR3 protein, CDR3 DNA. The D gene is left open where the match is weak. Some rows have no size entry. The others give once, few or many, or a class for an expanded clone.

V gene: TRBV9
J gene: TRBJ2-7
clone size: many
D gene: .
CDR3 protein: CASSGGENSYEQYF
CDR3 DNA: TGTGCCAGCAGCGGGGGAGAGAACTCCTACGAGCAGTACTTC

V gene: TRBV12-3/TRBV12-4
J gene: TRBJ2-1
clone size: few
D gene: TRBD1
CDR3 protein: CASRSGTGASEQFF
CDR3 DNA: TGTGCCAGCAGGTCCGGGACAGGGGCGTCTGAGCAGTTCTTC

V gene: TRBV4-3
J gene: TRBJ2-2
clone size: many
D gene: TRBD2
CDR3 protein: CASSQEVTSGGPNTGELFF
CDR3 DNA: TGCGCCAGCAGCCAAGAAGTGACTAGCGGGGGCCCGAACACCGGGGAGCTGTTTTTT

V gene: TRBV6-1
J gene: TRBJ1-1
clone size: many
D gene: .
CDR3 protein: CASSPTALGNTEAFF
CDR3 DNA: TGTGCCAGCAGCCCAACGGCCCTGGGGAACACTGAAGCTTTCTTT

V gene: TRBV20-1
J gene: TRBJ2-1
clone size: .
D gene: .
CDR3 protein: CSARVGGRGRAGADNEQFF
CDR3 DNA: TGCAGTGCTAGAGTGGGTGGCAGGGGGCGCGCGGGAGCTGACAATGAGCAGTTCTTC

V gene: TRBV29-1
J gene: TRBJ2-3
clone size: many
D gene: TRBD2
CDR3 protein: CSERELGTDTQYF
CDR3 DNA: TGCAGCGAGCGGGAGTTGGGCACAGATACGCAGTATTTT

V gene: TRBV5-4
J gene: TRBJ2-4
clone size: many
D gene: .
CDR3 protein: CASSRGPGPEAKNIQYF
CDR3 DNA: TGTGCCAGCAGCCGGGGGCCTGGACCCGAAGCCAAAAACATTCAGTACTTC

V gene: TRBV5-1
J gene: TRBJ1-3
clone size: many
D gene: .
CDR3 protein: CASSLVAGQISGNTIYF
CDR3 DNA: TGCGCCAGCAGCTTGGTGGCGGGACAAATCTCTGGAAACACCATATATTTT

V gene: TRBV6-5
J gene: TRBJ2-1
clone size: many
D gene: TRBD2
CDR3 protein: CASSYDQGLAGVDEQFF
CDR3 DNA: TGTGCCAGCAGTTACGATCAGGGACTAGCGGGAGTCGACGAGCAGTTCTTC

V gene: TRBV10-3
J gene: TRBJ1-5
clone size: many
D gene: .
CDR3 protein: CAISEGDQPQHF
CDR3 DNA: TGTGCCATCAGTGAGGGGGATCAGCCCCAGCATTTT

V gene: TRBV5-1
J gene: TRBJ2-1
clone size: few
D gene: .
CDR3 protein: CASSLAGIQPGGFF
CDR3 DNA: TGCGCCAGCAGCTTGGCTGGAATCCAGCCAGGTGGGTTCTTC

V gene: TRBV5-1
J gene: TRBJ2-7
clone size: many
D gene: TRBD2
CDR3 protein: CASSLVAGGPGEQYF
CDR3 DNA: TGCGCCAGCAGCTTGGTAGCGGGAGGGCCGGGTGAGCAGTACTTC

V gene: TRBV7-9
J gene: TRBJ2-1
clone size: many
D gene: TRBD1
CDR3 protein: CASSPIPGQRDNEQFF
CDR3 DNA: TGTGCCAGCAGCCCCATTCCGGGACAGAGAGACAATGAGCAGTTCTTC

V gene: TRBV10-3
J gene: TRBJ2-5
clone size: many
D gene: .
CDR3 protein: CAISGQQETQYF
CDR3 DNA: TGTGCCATCAGCGGACAGCAAGAGACCCAGTACTTC

V gene: TRBV5-1
J gene: TRBJ1-2
clone size: many
D gene: TRBD1
CDR3 protein: CASTGQPNYGYTF
CDR3 DNA: TGCGCCAGCACGGGACAGCCTAACTATGGCTACACCTTC

V gene: TRBV28
J gene: TRBJ2-7
clone size: many
D gene: .
CDR3 protein: CASSRLSPVYEQYF
CDR3 DNA: TGTGCCAGCAGTCGGCTCTCTCCGGTCTACGAGCAGTACTTC

V gene: TRBV25-1
J gene: TRBJ2-1
clone size: many
D gene: TRBD1
CDR3 protein: CASSRGQGAAQFF
CDR3 DNA: TGTGCCAGCAGCCGTGGACAGGGGGCGGCACAGTTCTTC

V gene: TRBV6-5
J gene: TRBJ2-1
clone size: many
D gene: TRBD2
CDR3 protein: CASSYHDIAGGPSEQFF
CDR3 DNA: TGTGCCAGCAGTTACCACGATATAGCGGGAGGGCCATCTGAGCAGTTCTTC

V gene: TRBV10-3
J gene: TRBJ2-7
clone size: many
D gene: TRBD2
CDR3 protein: CAISETSGIAEQYF
CDR3 DNA: TGTGCCATCAGTGAGACTAGCGGGATCGCCGAGCAGTACTTC

V gene: TRBV29-1
J gene: TRBJ2-2
clone size: many
D gene: TRBD2
CDR3 protein: CSVEEEREPGELFF
CDR3 DNA: TGCAGCGTTGAAGAAGAGCGGGAGCCCGGGGAGCTGTTTTTT

V gene: TRBV19
J gene: TRBJ1-5
clone size: .
D gene: .
CDR3 protein: CASSGENQPQHF
CDR3 DNA: TGTGCCAGTAGTGGAGAAAATCAGCCCCAGCATTTT

V gene: TRBV18
J gene: TRBJ2-7
clone size: many
D gene: TRBD2
CDR3 protein: CASSPLSSGESSYEQYF
CDR3 DNA: TGTGCCAGCTCACCATTGAGTAGCGGGGAGAGCTCCTACGAGCAGTACTTC

V gene: TRBV4-2
J gene: TRBJ2-5
clone size: many
D gene: .
CDR3 protein: CASSQPSDSQETQYF
CDR3 DNA: TGTGCCAGCAGCCAGCCTTCGGACAGCCAAGAGACCCAGTACTTC

V gene: TRBV3-1
J gene: TRBJ2-3
clone size: many
D gene: TRBD2
CDR3 protein: CASSQDPLSGRDTQYF
CDR3 DNA: TGTGCCAGCAGCCAAGATCCCCTTAGCGGGAGAGATACGCAGTATTTT

V gene: TRBV12-3/TRBV12-4
J gene: TRBJ2-1
clone size: many
D gene: .
CDR3 protein: CASASKARDEQFF
CDR3 DNA: TGTGCCAGCGCCTCGAAAGCGCGGGATGAGCAGTTCTTC

V gene: TRBV5-1
J gene: TRBJ2-3
clone size: many
D gene: TRBD1
CDR3 protein: CASSLRTGDTDTQYF
CDR3 DNA: TGCGCCAGCAGCTTAAGGACAGGGGACACAGATACGCAGTATTTT

V gene: TRBV18
J gene: TRBJ2-7
clone size: many
D gene: .
CDR3 protein: CASSPKTRSYEQYF
CDR3 DNA: TGTGCCAGCTCACCGAAGACTAGAAGCTACGAGCAGTACTTC

V gene: TRBV29-1
J gene: TRBJ2-1
clone size: many
D gene: TRBD2
CDR3 protein: CSVPPTSGVNEQFF
CDR3 DNA: TGCAGTGTCCCCCCCACTAGCGGGGTCAATGAGCAGTTCTTC

V gene: TRBV6-1
J gene: TRBJ2-7
clone size: many
D gene: TRBD2
CDR3 protein: CASSVSGTGEQYF
CDR3 DNA: TGTGCCAGCAGTGTTAGCGGGACGGGCGAGCAGTACTTC

V gene: TRBV27
J gene: TRBJ2-7
clone size: many
D gene: TRBD2
CDR3 protein: CASSVTSLSSYEQYF
CDR3 DNA: TGTGCCAGCAGTGTGACTAGCCTATCTTCCTACGAGCAGTACTTC

V gene: TRBV7-2
J gene: TRBJ2-7
clone size: many
D gene: TRBD2
CDR3 protein: CASSLPLAGGRYEQYF
CDR3 DNA: TGTGCCAGCAGCTTACCCTTAGCGGGGGGCCGCTACGAGCAGTACTTC

V gene: TRBV15
J gene: TRBJ2-7
clone size: many
D gene: .
CDR3 protein: CATSSSRDGSYEQYF
CDR3 DNA: TGTGCCACCAGCAGCTCCCGGGACGGCTCCTACGAGCAGTACTTC

V gene: TRBV12-3/TRBV12-4
J gene: TRBJ1-1
clone size: few
D gene: .
CDR3 protein: CASSPGPGNTEAFF
CDR3 DNA: TGTGCCAGCAGTCCTGGGCCCGGGAACACTGAAGCTTTCTTT

V gene: TRBV3-1
J gene: TRBJ2-1
clone size: many
D gene: TRBD2
CDR3 protein: CASSQGLSGLPYNEQFF
CDR3 DNA: TGTGCCAGCAGCCAAGGCCTTAGCGGGTTGCCCTACAATGAGCAGTTCTTC

V gene: TRBV7-8
J gene: TRBJ2-1
clone size: many
D gene: TRBD2
CDR3 protein: CASKPLGLVHNEQFF
CDR3 DNA: TGTGCCAGCAAACCTTTAGGACTAGTTCACAATGAGCAGTTCTTC

V gene: TRBV20-1
J gene: TRBJ1-3
clone size: many
D gene: .
CDR3 protein: CSARGLSGNTIYF
CDR3 DNA: TGCAGTGCTAGAGGCCTCTCTGGAAACACCATATATTTT

V gene: TRBV5-1
J gene: TRBJ2-2
clone size: many
D gene: .
CDR3 protein: CASSLVEGSGELFF
CDR3 DNA: TGCGCCAGCAGCTTGGTTGAGGGGTCCGGGGAGCTGTTTTTT

V gene: TRBV7-9
J gene: TRBJ2-2
clone size: many
D gene: .
CDR3 protein: CASSLAGTHTGELFF
CDR3 DNA: TGTGCCAGCAGCCTCGCCGGGACCCACACCGGGGAGCTGTTTTTT

V gene: TRBV12-3/TRBV12-4
J gene: TRBJ2-7
clone size: .
D gene: .
CDR3 protein: CASSFAAGTLLYEQYF
CDR3 DNA: TGTGCCAGCAGTTTTGCCGCCGGGACACTCCTCTACGAGCAGTACTTC

V gene: TRBV29-1
J gene: TRBJ2-2
clone size: many
D gene: .
CDR3 protein: CSVEGGLNTGELFF
CDR3 DNA: TGCAGCGTTGAAGGAGGGCTTAACACCGGGGAGCTGTTTTTT

V gene: TRBV12-3/TRBV12-4
J gene: TRBJ2-4
clone size: many
D gene: .
CDR3 protein: CASSTPSGDKNIQYF
CDR3 DNA: TGTGCCAGCAGTACCCCTTCAGGGGACAAAAACATTCAGTACTTC